One sample yielded the 6 T cell receptor beta chains listed below, sequenced in a study of blood T cell repertoires in COVID-19. TCRdb keeps only in-frame clones here, not all; method: immunoSEQ multiplex PCR. The sample yields a few hundred thousand clones, roughly 90% seen once. The sequenced sample consisted of PBMCs or T cells enriched from blood (not recorded which). All receptors come from a woman in her thirties who had recovered from COVID-19.

The CDR3 sequence: CASSQLGGGSPYEQYF. The CDR3, as DNA: TGCGCCAGCAGCCAATTGGGCGGGGGGTCCCCCTACGAGCAGTACTTC. This sequence joins TRBV4-1 and TRBJ2-7; TRBD2 aligns across 8 bases. This CDR3 region has 16 residues. Germline V gene data show CDR1 as MGHRA and CDR2 as YSYEKL. J lost 2 bases, V lost 2 bases, and 8 bases had no gene match.

The V gene is TRBV12-3 or TRBV12-4, the J gene TRBJ2-7; 7 bases fit TRBD1. The CDR3 length is 13 residues. Trimming took 7 bases from V and 2 from J; bases not matched to a gene: 5. The CDR3 nucleotides read TGTGCCAGCACCCGGACAGGAACCTACGAGCAGTACTTC. Its translation: CASTRTGTYEQYF.

The chain is built from TRBV10-3 and TRBJ1-4; D may be TRBD1 (6 bases). Germline V gene data show CDR1 as ENHRY and CDR2 as SYGVKD. V was clipped by 6 bases and J by 6 bases, with 14 bases between them. The CDR3 contains 14 residues. Here the CDR3 DNA reads TGTGCCATCAGCGGCGGGGGCATTGATGAAAAACTGTTTTTT. Residues: CAISGGGIDEKLFF.

The chain couples TRBV6-5 to TRBJ2-1; D perhaps matches TRBD2 (6 bases). The germline V and J ends were trimmed by 6 bases and 0 bases, with 12 bases remaining between them. CDR1 is MNHEY, CDR2 SVGAGI, per germline. This CDR3 is built from 15 residues. For the CDR3, the DNA is TGTGCCAGCAGACCCCCGGGACTCTCCTACAATGAGCAGTTCTTC. This translates into CASRPPGLSYNEQFF.

The V call is TRBV30, the J call TRBJ1-6; 7 nucleotides agree with TRBD1. V shed 3 bases and J 8 bases; nucleotides not matched to a gene: 7. Germline V gene data show CDR1 as GTSNPN and CDR2 as SVGIG (reference sequence). This CDR3 contains 14 residues. CDR3 protein: CAWRPTGIDSPLHF. Written as DNA, the CDR3 is TGTGCCTGGAGACCGACAGGGATTGATTCACCCCTCCACTTT.

This clone was seen a handful of times. The chain is built from TRBV3-1 (or the pseudogene TRBV3-2) and TRBJ2-7; D not certain. Germline loops: CDR1 LGHDT, CDR2 YNNKEL (reference sequence). This CDR3 spans 12 amino acids. The V and J ends lost 1 base and 6 bases respectively, with 7 bases between them. CDR3 in amino acids: CASSQAVGEQYF. In DNA, the CDR3 is TGTGCCAGCAGCCAAGCGGTTGGCGAGCAGTACTTC.